These 26 T cell receptor beta chains were sequenced from one sample in a study of cytomegalovirus exposure and HLA in healthy donors. PCR employed 60 Vbeta and 13 Jbeta primers. TCRdb's copy holds only in-frame clones and misses some; the assay was immunoSEQ multiplex PCR. The profile covers fewer than 200,000 clones, with around three quarters appearing a single time and 3.7% taken by the ten largest. Input material: PBMCs. The receptors shown here come from a man between 25 and 39 years old in good health and CMV-seropositive.

This clone came up a few times. The chain employs TRBV11-2 and TRBJ1-6; D is uncertain. Trimming took off 5 bases at V and 5 bases at J, with 10 bases between the two ends. CDR3 length equals 14 residues. Germline V gene lookup returns CDR1 SGHAT and CDR2 FQNNGV. CDR3 bases: TGTGCCAGCAGCCGCACCCTAAATAATTCACCCCTCCACTTT. This encodes CASSRTLNNSPLHF. Supplemented by reference TRBV11-2 and TRBJ1-6, the full variable domain reads EAGVAQSPRYKIIEKRQSVAFWCNPISGHATLYWYQQILGQGPKLLIQFQNNGVVDDSQLPKDRFSAERLKGVDSTLKIQPAKLEDSAVYLCASSRTLNNSPLHFGNGTRLTVT.

V usage is TRBV30 and J usage is TRBJ2-1; D may be TRBD2 (8 bases). Germline V gives CDR1 GTSNPN, CDR2 SVGIG (reference sequence). Deletions cut 4 bases from V and 9 bases from J, with 25 bases between. The CDR3 is made up of 16 amino acids. CDR3 amino acids: CAWNLQGTSLDGEQFF. The CDR3 region has the DNA TGTGCCTGGAACCTACAGGGGACTAGTTTGGATGGTGAGCAGTTCTTC. Looking up the rest from reference TRBV30 and TRBJ2-1 gives the full variable domain: SQTIHQWPATLVQPVGSPLSLECTVEGTSNPNLYWYRQAAGRGLQLLFYSVGIGQISSEVPQNLSASRPQDRQFILSSKKLLLSDSGFYLCAWNLQGTSLDGEQFFGPGTRLTVL.

The rearrangement joins TRBV30 to TRBJ2-7; 8 nucleotides match TRBD1. The length of the CDR3 is 13 residues. The germline CDR1 and CDR2 sequences are GTSNPN and SVGIG (reference sequence). The trim removed 3 bases at V and 3 bases at J, leaving 4 bases unmatched. CDR3 residues: CAWRNTGGYEQYF. Here the CDR3 DNA reads TGTGCCTGGAGAAACACAGGGGGCTACGAGCAGTACTTC.

The rearrangement links TRBV28 to TRBJ2-7; a possible D gene is TRBD1 (5 bases). The CDR3 runs 13 residues. V lost 2 bases, J lost 3 bases, and 8 bases lay in between. The germline gives CDR1 MDHEN, CDR2 SYDVKM. The CDR3 DNA follows: TGTGCCAGCAGTTTAGGCAGGGTCTACGAGCAGTACTTC. It translates to CASSLGRVYEQYF.

The chain combines TRBV2 with TRBJ1-4; a weak D match, TRBD1 (5 bases). The CDR3 loop spans 16 amino acids. From germline, CDR1 is SNHLY and CDR2 FYNNEI. With 5 bases removed from V and 0 bases from J, the gap between germline ends came to 13 bases. The CDR3 DNA sequence: TGTGCCAGCAGTCCGCTCCAGGGTGCAACTAATGAAAAACTGTTTTTT. Encoded protein: CASSPLQGATNEKLFF.

The J gene is TRBJ2-5, the V gene TRBV7-9, with TRBD1 as a possible D gene (6 bases). CDR3 size: 17 residues. Germline V gene sequence: CDR1 SEHNR, CDR2 FQNEAQ (reference sequence). The V end was cut by 5 bases, the J end by 5 bases, with 24 bases between. CDR3 nucleotides: TGTGCCAGCAGCGCACCGGGACATCGAACCGGCTGGGAGACCCAGTACTTC. Protein: CASSAPGHRTGWETQYF. The whole variable domain, filled in from reference TRBV7-9 and TRBJ2-5, reads DTGVSQNPRHKITKRGQNVTFRCDPISEHNRLYWYRQTLGQGPEFLTYFQNEAQLEKSRLLSDRFSAERPKGSFSTLEIQRTEQGDSAMYLCASSAPGHRTGWETQYFGPGTRLLVL.

This chain uses TRBV5-5 with TRBJ2-3, with a tentative D call TRBD1 (5 bases). Trimming cost V 2 bases and J 2 bases, with 12 bases left between them. This CDR3 comprises 15 residues. Germline CDR1 reads SGHKS; CDR2 reads YYEKEE (reference sequence). Written as DNA, the CDR3 is TGTGCCAGCAGCTTTTTTGACAGTAACACAGATACGCAGTATTTT. This gives the protein CASSFFDSNTDTQYF.

The rearrangement links TRBV4-2 to TRBJ2-7, with D perhaps TRBD1 (6 bases). The germline gives CDR1 LGHNA, CDR2 YNFKEQ. This CDR3 spans 13 amino acids. Trimming left V 4 bases short and J 0 bases short, with 7 bases between. As DNA, the CDR3 is TGTGCCAGCAGCCGGGACACCTCCTACGAGCAGTACTTC. This encodes CASSRDTSYEQYF.

The J gene is TRBJ1-1, the V gene TRBV5-4; unclear D gene. This CDR3 region has 13 residues. V was clipped by 4 bases and J by 0 bases, with 7 bases between them. Germline loops: CDR1 SGHNT, CDR2 YYREEE (reference sequence). The CDR3 loop is CASSPGLNTEAFF. In nucleotides, the CDR3 is TGTGCCAGCAGCCCGGGTCTGAACACTGAAGCTTTCTTT.

V and J are TRBV18 and TRBJ1-1, with TRBD1 as a possible D gene (6 bases). Deletions cut 2 bases from V and 6 bases from J, with 19 bases between. The CDR3 loop spans 16 amino acids. Per germline, CDR1 KGHSH and CDR2 LQKENI. CDR3 region: CASSPLGGMPDPEAFF. For the CDR3, the DNA is TGTGCCAGCTCACCATTAGGGGGAATGCCGGACCCTGAAGCTTTCTTT.

This chain joins TRBV7-2 and TRBJ2-1; tentatively, D is TRBD2 (6 bases). Germline-derived CDR1 and CDR2 are SGHTA and FQGNSA. The CDR3 covers 17 residues. Trimming removed 1 base from V and 0 bases from J, with 13 bases in between. The CDR3 here is CASSLEISGASYNEQFF. CDR3 DNA: TGTGCCAGCAGCTTAGAGATTAGCGGAGCCTCCTACAATGAGCAGTTCTTC.

This clone has just a few counts. The chain uses TRBV5-1 and TRBJ2-3, with D possibly matching TRBD1 (5 bases). Trimming removed 0 bases at V and 3 bases at J, with 8 bases between. The CDR3 sequence is 14 residues long. Germline V gene lookup returns CDR1 SGHRS and CDR2 YFSETQ. The DNA of the CDR3 is TGCGCCAGCAGCTTGGCTGCAGGGACAGATACGCAGTATTTT. This gives the protein CASSLAAGTDTQYF.

Regarding this clone: At one boundary the junction diverges from the germline segment, which might be a read error. V usage is TRBV7-9 and J usage is TRBJ1-5; D unresolved. The V gene's germline CDR1 is SEHNR and CDR2 FQNEAQ (reference sequence). This CDR3 region has 12 residues. CDR3 sequence (DNA): TGTTCCAGCAGCTCCAGTAATCAGCCCCAGCATTTT. Translation: CSSSSSNQPQHF.

The genes are TRBV5-1 and TRBJ2-1; TRBD2 agrees at 12 bases. Germline lookup yields CDR1 SGHRS and CDR2 YFSETQ. The CDR3 runs 16 residues. Trimming cost V 0 bases and J 3 bases; bases outside gene matches: 1. The CDR3 nucleotides are TGCGCCAGCAGCTTGGGGACTAGCGGGAACTACAATGAGCAGTTCTTC. Encoded protein: CASSLGTSGNYNEQFF.

The gene calls are TRBV25-1 and TRBJ1-1, with 9 bases identical to TRBD1. V lost 3 bases and J lost 7; bases outside the gene matches: 9. Germline values: CDR1 MGHDK, CDR2 SYGVNS. The CDR3 has 15 residues. CDR3: CASSDPSDRGIEAFF. The CDR3 nucleotides are TGTGCCAGCAGTGACCCTAGCGACAGGGGGATTGAAGCTTTCTTT.

The CDR3 DNA reads as TGTGCCATCACTGGGGGGAGGTCGGGACAGGGAGTCACTGAAGCTTTCTTT. This codes for CAITGGRSGQGVTEAFF. The rearrangement links TRBV10-3 to TRBJ1-1, with 9 positions matching TRBD1. This CDR3 has 17 residues. The germline gives CDR1 ENHRY, CDR2 SYGVKD. J was trimmed by 4 bases and V by 7 bases; bases with no gene match: 16.

V is TRBV6-5 and J is TRBJ2-5, with 10 bases matching TRBD2. The ends lost 5 bases at V and 2 bases at J; junction bases unmatched: 5. The CDR3 is made up of 15 amino acids. CDR1 MNHEY and CDR2 SVGAGI come from the germline V gene. The CDR3 reads CASSRRTSGQETQYF. DNA for the CDR3: TGTGCCAGCAGTCGCCGGACTAGCGGACAAGAGACCCAGTACTTC.

This clone has only a few counts. The chain links TRBV6-5 to TRBJ2-7; no clear D. Germline V gene sequence: CDR1 MNHEY, CDR2 SVGAGI. V lost 0 bases to trimming and J lost 5 bases, with 8 bases between them. This CDR3 spans 13 amino acids. The CDR3 spells CASSYSAENEQYF. The CDR3 DNA sequence: TGTGCCAGCAGTTACTCGGCGGAGAACGAGCAGTACTTC.

The chain recombines TRBV28 with TRBJ1-1; 8 bases align to TRBD1. The germline V gene has CDR1 MDHEN and CDR2 SYDVKM. The length of the CDR3 is 14 residues. J was trimmed by 5 bases and V by 4 bases; bases with no gene match: 6. The chain's CDR3 is CASSSPTGGTEAFF. In nucleotides, the CDR3 is TGTGCCAGCAGTTCCCCCACAGGGGGAACTGAAGCTTTCTTT.

V and J are TRBV5-6 and TRBJ2-5; a possible D gene is TRBD1 (6 bases). Trimming took off 3 bases at V and 5 bases at J, with 17 bases between the two ends. CDR1 and CDR2 from the germline V gene are SGHDT and YYEEEE. The CDR3 totals 15 residues. The CDR3 DNA reads as TGTGCCAGCAGCTCTTTGACAGGTCTGAGGGAGACCCAGTACTTC. Its protein product is CASSSLTGLRETQYF. Filled out from reference TRBV5-6 and TRBJ2-5, the complete variable domain reads DAGVTQSPTHLIKTRGQQVTLRCSPKSGHDTVSWYQQALGQGPQFIFQYYEEEERQRGNFPDRFSGHQFPNYSSELNVNALLLGDSALYLCASSSLTGLRETQYFGPGTRLLVL.

This clone has more than one count but fewer than ten. The junction shows a germline mismatch at one end, possibly a read error. The V gene is TRBV5-6, the J gene TRBJ1-1; 10 bases fit TRBD1. Germline V gene lookup returns CDR1 SGHDT and CDR2 YYEEEE. The CDR3 runs 13 residues. The CDR3 region is CASQRTGGSEAFF. The CDR3 DNA follows: TGTGCCAGCCAACGGACAGGGGGATCTGAGGCTTTCTTT.

This clone was seen only once. The V call is TRBV7-9, the J call TRBJ2-5, with D perhaps matching TRBD2 (6 bases). This CDR3 is 13 amino acids long. The germline V and J ends were trimmed by 5 bases and 5 bases, with 12 bases remaining between them. The germline gives CDR1 SEHNR, CDR2 FQNEAQ (reference sequence). The CDR3, as DNA: TGTGCCAGCAGCCCGGGACTCATGGAGACCCAGTACTTC. Amino acid sequence: CASSPGLMETQYF.

Only one count was recorded for this clone. This chain joins TRBV6-5 and TRBJ1-2; 12 positions match TRBD1. CDR3 length: 15 residues. Trimming at V came to 0 bases and at J to 8 bases, leaving 4 bases not matched to a gene. Germline values: CDR1 MNHEY, CDR2 SVGAGI. DNA for the CDR3: TGTGCCAGCAGTTACTCGGGACAGGGGGCGAGAGGCTACACCTTC. The encoded protein is CASSYSGQGARGYTF.

The V call is TRBV4-1, the J call TRBJ2-6; D is uncertain. This CDR3 spans 15 amino acids. Per the germline V gene, CDR1 is MGHRA and CDR2 is YSYEKL. Trimming removed 4 bases at V and 4 bases at J, with 11 bases between. This CDR3 reads CASSPLGSGANVLTF. The DNA of the CDR3 is TGCGCCAGCAGCCCCCTAGGTTCAGGGGCCAACGTCCTGACTTTC.

The chain combines TRBV2 with TRBJ2-3, with 8 nucleotides matching TRBD2. The ends lost 4 bases at V and 4 bases at J; junction bases unmatched: 7. The germline V gene encodes CDR1 SNHLY and CDR2 FYNNEI. The CDR3 spans 15 residues. CDR3 coding DNA: TGTGCCAGCAGTGGGGGGACTAGGGTCGCAGATACGCAGTATTTT. It encodes CASSGGTRVADTQYF.

The CDR3: CASSLTGVSETQYF. In DNA, the CDR3 is TGTGCCAGCAGCTTAACAGGGGTCTCTGAGACCCAGTACTTC. This chain uses TRBV7-9 with TRBJ2-5, with TRBD1 identical over 7 bases. The CDR3 sequence is 14 residues long. Germline assignment: CDR1 SEHNR and CDR2 FQNEAQ (reference sequence). The junction had 5 bases not matched to a gene; V was cut back by 2 bases and J by 5 bases.